The T cell receptor beta chain under discussion was sequenced for a study of shared clonotypes between healthy human individuals. The study, taken as a whole, reports: For naive CD4 cells, 5% to 6.5% of clonotypes were shared across several donors. Despite large depth, rarefaction showed incomplete sorted-subset sequencing. Among non-shared clonotypes, generation probabilities were lower than among those shared by all four donors.

Trimming took 0 bases from V and 7 from J, leaving 7 bases between them. The length of the CDR3 is 12 residues. Germline V lookup: CDR1 SGHDT, CDR2 YYEEEE. As for this clone: Its antigen is currently unknown. The sample contains more than one DNA sequence encoding this CDR3.

Measured with immunoSEQ multiplex PCR; TCRdb has only the in-frame clones, and not every one. This sample has about 2 million clones, with approximately 94% found just once. CD45RO-negative CD8 cells positively selected for CCR7 made up the naive population, which excluded terminally differentiated effector memory CD45RA+ cells. This TCR came from a man younger than 35 in good health. Sequencing used naive CD8+ T cells sorted from blood. This chain connects TRBV5-6 to TRBJ1-2; D is ambiguous. CDR3 coding DNA: TGTGCCAGCAGCTTGGGAGGGCCTGGCTACACCTTC. Amino acid sequence: CASSLGGPGYTF.